This entry lists 10 T cell receptor beta chains sequenced from one sample in a study of CD8 T cells in ankylosing spondylitis. TCRdb reprocessed the 5' RACE reads via MiXCR and lists one record per CDR3 protein. The profile covers some 250,000 distinct CDR3 sequences, with approximately 24% appearing a single time and 0.5% to 0.75% taken by the ten largest. Material for sequencing was blood, either unsorted or a sorted T cell fraction (not recorded which). The receptor set was obtained from a male donor with ankylosing spondylitis or in good health (not recorded which).

As concerns this clonotype: At one end, the junction sequence differs from germline, possibly due to a read error. The rearrangement uses TRBV20-1 and TRBJ2-1; 11 bases align to TRBD2. The CDR3 has 15 residues. The V gene's germline CDR1 is DFQATT and CDR2 SNEGSKA (reference sequence). CDR3 bases: TGCAGTGCCGATGACGGGACTAGCGGATACACTGAGCAGTTCTTC. Translated, it gives CSADDGTSGYTEQFF.

This chain joins TRBV20-1 and TRBJ2-7, with D possibly TRBD1 on 5 matching bases. Looked up from germline, CDR1 is DFQATT and CDR2 is SNEGSKA (reference sequence). This CDR3 is 14 amino acids long. Trimming shortened V by 4 bases and J by 0 bases, and 13 bases separated the two germline ends. The CDR3 region is CSATGQSLSYEQYF. CDR3 in DNA: TGCAGTGCTACCGGACAAAGCCTCTCCTACGAGCAGTACTTC.

The count of this clonotype is one. The gene calls are TRBV4-2 and TRBJ2-3, with 12 bases that match TRBD2. The ends lost 1 base at V and 3 bases at J; junction bases unmatched: 8. This CDR3 spans 18 amino acids. Germline V gene lookup returns CDR1 LGHNA and CDR2 YNFKEQ. The CDR3 spells CASSQGLRLAGETDTQYF. In DNA, the CDR3 is TGTGCCAGCAGCCAAGGTCTGAGACTAGCGGGGGAAACAGATACGCAGTATTTT.

The gene calls are TRBV5-1 and TRBJ2-1; no clear D gene. V lost 1 base and J lost 0, with 8 bases in between. The CDR3 spans 15 residues. Germline V gives CDR1 SGHRS, CDR2 YFSETQ. The CDR3 loop is CASSLIRNSYNEQFF. The CDR3 DNA reads TGCGCCAGCAGCTTGATCCGGAACTCCTACAATGAGCAGTTCTTC.

In this sample, this clonotype turned up many times. V and J are TRBV10-3 and TRBJ1-6; no reliable D call. Germline CDR1 is ENHRY and CDR2 is SYGVKD. Trimming pared 3 bases from V and 8 bases from J, leaving 8 bases between. The CDR3 runs to 13 residues. CDR3: CAISEAEDSPLHF. CDR3 nucleotide sequence: TGTGCCATCAGTGAAGCAGAAGATTCACCCCTCCACTTT.

V and J are TRBV10-2 and TRBJ2-1; 7 positions agree with TRBD1. The ends lost 0 bases at V and 4 bases at J; junction bases unmatched: 6. This CDR3 is 16 amino acids long. Looked up from germline, CDR1 is WSHSY and CDR2 is SAAADI. The CDR3, as DNA: TGCGCCAGCAGTGAGTCGCGGCAGGGGGAGTACAATGAGCAGTTCTTC. Amino acid sequence: CASSESRQGEYNEQFF.

CDR3 amino acids: CASSPQGPNTEAFF. Here the CDR3 DNA reads TGTGCCAGCTCACCACAGGGGCCGAACACTGAAGCTTTCTTT. J is TRBJ1-1 and V is TRBV18; the D gene is possibly TRBD1 (5 bases). V lost 1 base and J 1 base, leaving 7 bases between the germline ends. Germline V gene sequence: CDR1 KGHSH, CDR2 LQKENI. CDR3 size: 14 residues. The entire variable domain, with the rest obtained from reference TRBV18 and TRBJ1-1, is as follows: NAGVMQNPRHLVRRRGQEARLRCSPMKGHSHVYWYRQLPEEGLKFMVYLQKENIIDESGMPKERFSAEFPKEGPSILRIQQVVRGDSAAYFCASSPQGPNTEAFFGQGTRLTVV.

This clonotype was detected ten times or more. V and J are TRBV12-3 or TRBV12-4 and TRBJ1-2; 7 bases are a match to TRBD1. The CDR3 consists of 14 residues. Trimming cost V 6 bases and J 4 bases; bases outside gene matches: 8. The CDR3 DNA follows: TGTGCCAGCAGGCCTACAGGGACAGCCTATGGCTACACCTTC. It is translated as CASRPTGTAYGYTF.

The rearrangement joins TRBV2 to TRBJ2-3; D ambiguous. V was clipped by 7 bases and J by 0 bases, with 14 bases between them. The CDR3 is 15 amino acids. Germline CDR1 reads SNHLY; CDR2 reads FYNNEI. The CDR3 DNA is TGTGCCAGCACCCTCGTCGGGTACAGCACAGATACGCAGTATTTT. This encodes CASTLVGYSTDTQYF.

DNA of the CDR3: TGTGCCAGCAGACCTAGAGGGACAGCCACAGATACGCAGTATTTT. It encodes CASRPRGTATDTQYF. This sequence joins TRBV6-1 and TRBJ2-3, with 7 bases matching TRBD1. Losses at the gene ends were 6 bases for V and 2 bases for J; bases not matched to a gene: 8. Germline V gives CDR1 MNHNS, CDR2 SASEGT. This CDR3 comprises 15 residues.